A single sample gave rise to the 6 T cell receptor beta chains below, sequenced in a study of pediatric ulcerative colitis. Assay: immunoSEQ multiplex PCR; the TCRdb copy retains only in-frame clones and omits some. Among about 64,000 clones, about three quarters were seen once, and the ten largest hold over 4%. The sample was blood. Source of these receptors: a boy aged 5-17 years with moderate ulcerative colitis.

This rearrangement joins TRBV6-4 to TRBJ2-5; D perhaps matches TRBD1 (5 bases). Germline V gene data show CDR1 as MRHNA and CDR2 as SNTAGT. CDR3 length: 17 amino acids. Trimming took off 0 bases at V and 0 bases at J, with 14 bases between the two ends. The CDR3 protein is CASSDSTVSQDQETQYF. CDR3 in DNA: TGTGCCAGCAGTGACTCGACGGTCTCACAGGACCAAGAGACCCAGTACTTC.

The V and J genes are TRBV27 and TRBJ1-1; D gene unclear. CDR3 size: 12 residues. The germline V gene encodes CDR1 MNHEY and CDR2 SMNVEV (reference sequence). The V and J ends lost 4 bases and 5 bases respectively, with 8 bases between them. The CDR3 here is CASSSIRTEAFF. The CDR3 DNA follows: TGTGCCAGCAGTTCAATAAGAACTGAAGCTTTCTTT.

This rearrangement joins TRBV19 to TRBJ2-1; 8 bases are shared with TRBD2. With 3 bases clipped from V and 2 bases from J, the junction kept 3 bases outside the gene matches. The CDR3 is made up of 15 amino acids. The germline gives CDR1 LNHDA, CDR2 SQIVND (reference sequence). This chain's CDR3 is CASSIAGGPYNEQFF. In nucleotides, the CDR3 is TGTGCCAGTAGTATCGCGGGGGGCCCCTACAATGAGCAGTTCTTC.

The CDR3 nucleotides are TGTGCCATCAGTGGGTCATCAGGGATCGATACGCAGTATTTT. Protein product: CAISGSSGIDTQYF. The chain links TRBV10-3 to TRBJ2-3; TRBD1 might be the D (5 bases). The V and J ends lost 4 bases and 6 bases respectively, with 14 bases between them. CDR1 and CDR2 from the germline V gene are ENHRY and SYGVKD. The CDR3 sequence is 14 residues long.

This chain links TRBV14 with TRBJ1-1, with 9 bases lining up with TRBD1. Germline CDR1 reads SGHDN; CDR2 reads FVKESK. V shed 4 bases and J 1 base; nucleotides not matched to a gene: 1. There are 14 residues in the CDR3. DNA for the CDR3: TGTGCCAGCAGCCGACAGGGGGGGAACACTGAAGCTTTCTTT. This translates into CASSRQGGNTEAFF.

CDR3 coding DNA: TGCGCCAGCAGCCGAGGGCCAGACGCAACTAATGAAAAACTGTTTTTT. It specifies CASSRGPDATNEKLFF. This chain joins TRBV4-1 and TRBJ1-4; no firm D call. V lost 4 bases and J lost 0, with 12 bases in between. The CDR3 contains 16 residues. CDR1 and CDR2 (germline): MGHRA, YSYEKL.